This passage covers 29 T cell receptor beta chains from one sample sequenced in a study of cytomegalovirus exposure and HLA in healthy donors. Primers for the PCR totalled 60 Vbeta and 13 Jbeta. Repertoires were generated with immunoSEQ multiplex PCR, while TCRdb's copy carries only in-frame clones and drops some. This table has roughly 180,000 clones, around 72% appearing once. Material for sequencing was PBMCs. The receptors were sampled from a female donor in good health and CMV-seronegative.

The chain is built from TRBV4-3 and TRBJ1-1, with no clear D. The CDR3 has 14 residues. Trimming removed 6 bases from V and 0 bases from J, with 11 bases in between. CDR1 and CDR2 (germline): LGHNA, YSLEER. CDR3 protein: CASRKGEVNTEAFF. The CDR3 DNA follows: TGCGCCAGCAGGAAGGGAGAGGTGAACACTGAAGCTTTCTTT.

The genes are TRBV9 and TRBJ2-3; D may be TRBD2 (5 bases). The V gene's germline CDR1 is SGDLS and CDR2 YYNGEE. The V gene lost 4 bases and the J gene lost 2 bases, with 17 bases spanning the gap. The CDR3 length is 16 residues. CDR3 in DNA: TGTGCCAGCAGCCCCCCTCCGGCGGGTTACACAGATACGCAGTATTTT. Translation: CASSPPPAGYTDTQYF.

The CDR3 loop reads CASSRRDRTSYEQYF. DNA for the CDR3: TGTGCCAGCAGCCGCCGGGACAGAACTTCCTACGAGCAGTACTTC. V usage is TRBV7-9 and J usage is TRBJ2-7; 7 nucleotides align to TRBD1. Germline values: CDR1 SEHNR, CDR2 FQNEAQ (reference sequence). J lost 1 base, V lost 5 bases, and 8 bases had no gene match. The CDR3 consists of 15 residues.

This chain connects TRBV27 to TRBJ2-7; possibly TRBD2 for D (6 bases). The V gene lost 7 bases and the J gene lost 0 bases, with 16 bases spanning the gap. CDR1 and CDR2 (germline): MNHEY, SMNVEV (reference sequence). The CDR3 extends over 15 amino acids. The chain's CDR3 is CASNRGAAGSYEQYF. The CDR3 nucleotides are TGTGCCAGCAATAGGGGTGCAGCGGGCTCCTACGAGCAGTACTTC.

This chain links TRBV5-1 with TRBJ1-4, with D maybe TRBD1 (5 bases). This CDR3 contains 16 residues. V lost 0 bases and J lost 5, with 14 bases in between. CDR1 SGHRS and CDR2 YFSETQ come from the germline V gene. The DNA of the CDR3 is TGCGCCAGCAGCTTGGGGAAAGGGGTGGGGAATGAAAAACTGTTTTTT. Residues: CASSLGKGVGNEKLFF.

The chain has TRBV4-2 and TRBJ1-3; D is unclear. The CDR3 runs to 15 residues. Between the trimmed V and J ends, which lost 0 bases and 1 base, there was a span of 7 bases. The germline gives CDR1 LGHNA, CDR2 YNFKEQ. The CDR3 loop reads CASSQEWLSGNTIYF. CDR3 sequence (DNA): TGTGCCAGCAGCCAAGAATGGCTGTCTGGAAACACCATATATTTT.

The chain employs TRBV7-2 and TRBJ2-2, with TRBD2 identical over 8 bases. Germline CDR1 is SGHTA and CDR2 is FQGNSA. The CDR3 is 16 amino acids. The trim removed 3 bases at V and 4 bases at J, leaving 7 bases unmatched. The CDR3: CASSFPELAATGELFF. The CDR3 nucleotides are TGTGCCAGCAGCTTCCCGGAACTAGCGGCCACCGGGGAGCTGTTTTTT. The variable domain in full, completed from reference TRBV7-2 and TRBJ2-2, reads GAGVSQSPSNKVTEKGKDVELRCDPISGHTALYWYRQSLGQGLEFLIYFQGNSAPDKSGLPSDRFSAERTGGSVSTLTIQRTQQEDSAVYLCASSFPELAATGELFFGEGSRLTVL.

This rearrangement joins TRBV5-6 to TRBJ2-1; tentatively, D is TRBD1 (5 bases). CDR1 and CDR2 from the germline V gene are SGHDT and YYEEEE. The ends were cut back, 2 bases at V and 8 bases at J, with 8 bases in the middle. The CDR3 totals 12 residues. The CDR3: CASSFLGDEQFF. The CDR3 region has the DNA TGTGCCAGCAGCTTCTTAGGGGATGAGCAGTTCTTC.

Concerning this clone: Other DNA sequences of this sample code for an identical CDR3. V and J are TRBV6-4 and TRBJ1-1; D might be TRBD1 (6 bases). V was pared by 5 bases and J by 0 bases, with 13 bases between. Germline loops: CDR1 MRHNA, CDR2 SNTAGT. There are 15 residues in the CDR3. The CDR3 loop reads CASSKGHGMNTEAFF. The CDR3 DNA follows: TGTGCCAGCAGTAAGGGACATGGCATGAACACTGAAGCTTTCTTT.

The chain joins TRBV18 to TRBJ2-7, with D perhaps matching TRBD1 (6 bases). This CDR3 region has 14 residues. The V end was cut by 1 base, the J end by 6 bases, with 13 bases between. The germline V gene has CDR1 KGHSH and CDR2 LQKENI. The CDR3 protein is CASSPQADSGEQYF. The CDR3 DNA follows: TGTGCCAGCTCACCACAGGCGGACAGCGGCGAGCAGTACTTC. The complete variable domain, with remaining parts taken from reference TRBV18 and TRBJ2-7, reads NAGVMQNPRHLVRRRGQEARLRCSPMKGHSHVYWYRQLPEEGLKFMVYLQKENIIDESGMPKERFSAEFPKEGPSILRIQQVVRGDSAAYFCASSPQADSGEQYFGPGTRLTVT.

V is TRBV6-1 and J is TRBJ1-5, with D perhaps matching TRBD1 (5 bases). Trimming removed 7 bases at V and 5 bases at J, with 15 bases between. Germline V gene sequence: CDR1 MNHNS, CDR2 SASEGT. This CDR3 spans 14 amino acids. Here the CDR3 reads CASTRGDRHQPQHF. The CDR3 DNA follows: TGTGCCAGCACCCGCGGGGACCGGCATCAGCCCCAGCATTTT.

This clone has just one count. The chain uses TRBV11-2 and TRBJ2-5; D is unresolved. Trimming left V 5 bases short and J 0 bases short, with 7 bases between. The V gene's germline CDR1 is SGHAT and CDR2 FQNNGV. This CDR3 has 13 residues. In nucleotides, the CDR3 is TGTGCCAGCAGCACTACCGACCAAGAGACCCAGTACTTC. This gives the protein CASSTTDQETQYF. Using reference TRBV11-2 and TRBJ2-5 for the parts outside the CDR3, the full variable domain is EAGVAQSPRYKIIEKRQSVAFWCNPISGHATLYWYQQILGQGPKLLIQFQNNGVVDDSQLPKDRFSAERLKGVDSTLKIQPAKLEDSAVYLCASSTTDQETQYFGPGTRLLVL.

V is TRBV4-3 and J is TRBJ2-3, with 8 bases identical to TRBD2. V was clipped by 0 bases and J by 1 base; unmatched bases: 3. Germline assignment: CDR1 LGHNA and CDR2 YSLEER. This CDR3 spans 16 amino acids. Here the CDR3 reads CASSQESSGGTDTQYF. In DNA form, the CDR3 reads TGCGCCAGCAGCCAAGAGAGTAGCGGGGGCACAGATACGCAGTATTTT.

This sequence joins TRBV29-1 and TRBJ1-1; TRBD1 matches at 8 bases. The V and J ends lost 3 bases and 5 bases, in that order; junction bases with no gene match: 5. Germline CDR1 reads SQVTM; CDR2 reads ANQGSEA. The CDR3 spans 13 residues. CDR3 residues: CSVDPGGRTEAFF. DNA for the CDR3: TGCAGCGTTGACCCAGGGGGCCGAACTGAAGCTTTCTTT.

CDR3 coding DNA: TGTGCCAGCAGCTTATGGTGGCAGGCCGGCTCTGGAAACACCATATATTTT. The encoded protein is CASSLWWQAGSGNTIYF. V and J are TRBV7-2 and TRBJ1-3; D unresolved. The ends were cut back, 2 bases at V and 0 bases at J, with 14 bases in the middle. The CDR3 runs 17 residues. Germline CDR1 and CDR2: SGHTA and FQGNSA.

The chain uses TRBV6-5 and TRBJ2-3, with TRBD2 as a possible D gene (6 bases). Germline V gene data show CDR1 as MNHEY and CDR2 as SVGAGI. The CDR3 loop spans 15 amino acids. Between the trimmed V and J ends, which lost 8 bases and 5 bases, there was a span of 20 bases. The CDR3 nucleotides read TGTGCCAGCGGGATGGTAGCGGATTTGCGAGATACGCAGTATTTT. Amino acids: CASGMVADLRDTQYF.

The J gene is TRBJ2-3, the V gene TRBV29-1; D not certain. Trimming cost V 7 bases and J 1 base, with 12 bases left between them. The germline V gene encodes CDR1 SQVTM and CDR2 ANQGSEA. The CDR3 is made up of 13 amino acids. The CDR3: CSAGNIGTDTQYF. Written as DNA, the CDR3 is TGCAGCGCGGGTAATATTGGCACAGATACGCAGTATTTT.

The CDR3: CASSFNQRSSYNEQFF. CDR3 bases: TGTGCCAGCAGCTTTAACCAGCGGAGCTCCTACAATGAGCAGTTCTTC. This chain uses TRBV28 with TRBJ2-1; TRBD2 is a possible D gene (5 bases). CDR3 size: 16 residues. The germline V gene encodes CDR1 MDHEN and CDR2 SYDVKM. V was cut by 6 bases and J by 0 bases, with 15 bases left in between.

This CDR3 is CASSPRLGGYQETQYF. In nucleotides, the CDR3 is TGTGCCAGCAGCCCGCGACTAGGAGGGTACCAAGAGACCCAGTACTTC. The chain combines TRBV5-6 with TRBJ2-5, with D possibly being TRBD2 (6 bases). There are 16 residues in the CDR3. Trimming left V 4 bases short and J 0 bases short, with 16 bases between. CDR1 and CDR2 from the germline V gene are SGHDT and YYEEEE.

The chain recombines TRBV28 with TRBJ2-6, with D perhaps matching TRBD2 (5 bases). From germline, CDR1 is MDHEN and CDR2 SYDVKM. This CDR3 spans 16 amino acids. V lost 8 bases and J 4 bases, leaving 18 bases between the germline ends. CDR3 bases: TGTGCCAGCGAGTTGCGGGCCCCTCGGGGGGCCAACGTCCTGACTTTC. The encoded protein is CASELRAPRGANVLTF.

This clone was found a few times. DNA of the CDR3: TGTGCCAGCAGCGTGGATTCCAGGGAGGATTCACCCCTCCACTTT. This codes for CASSVDSREDSPLHF. The rearrangement uses TRBV9 and TRBJ1-6; tentative D call: TRBD1 (5 bases). Trimming left V 2 bases short and J 8 bases short, with 14 bases between. This CDR3 spans 15 amino acids. Germline values: CDR1 SGDLS, CDR2 YYNGEE. Full variable domain (remainder filled in from reference TRBV9 and TRBJ1-6): DSGVTQTPKHLITATGQRVTLRCSPRSGDLSVYWYQQSLDQGLQFLIQYYNGEERAKGNILERFSAQQFPDLHSELNLSSLELGDSALYFCASSVDSREDSPLHFGNGTRLTVT.

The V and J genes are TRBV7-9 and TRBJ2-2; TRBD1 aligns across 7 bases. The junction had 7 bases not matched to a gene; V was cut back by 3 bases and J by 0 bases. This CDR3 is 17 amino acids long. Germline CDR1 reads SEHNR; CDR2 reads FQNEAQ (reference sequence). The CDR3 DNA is TGTGCCAGCAGCTTCCCCCAGGGGGACCCGAACACCGGGGAGCTGTTTTTT. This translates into CASSFPQGDPNTGELFF.

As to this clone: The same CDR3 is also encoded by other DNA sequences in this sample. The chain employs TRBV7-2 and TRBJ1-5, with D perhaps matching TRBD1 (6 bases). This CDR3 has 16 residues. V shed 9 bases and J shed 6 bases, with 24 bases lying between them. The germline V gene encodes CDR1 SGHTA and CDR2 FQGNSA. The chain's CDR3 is CASMYDRDKDFQPQHF. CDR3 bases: TGTGCCAGTATGTACGATAGGGACAAAGACTTTCAGCCCCAGCATTTT.

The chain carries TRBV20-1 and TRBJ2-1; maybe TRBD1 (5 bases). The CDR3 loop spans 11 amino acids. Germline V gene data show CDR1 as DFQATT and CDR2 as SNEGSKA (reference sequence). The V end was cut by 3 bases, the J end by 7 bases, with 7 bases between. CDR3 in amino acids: CSASKGNEQFF. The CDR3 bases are TGCAGTGCTAGTAAGGGGAATGAGCAGTTCTTC.

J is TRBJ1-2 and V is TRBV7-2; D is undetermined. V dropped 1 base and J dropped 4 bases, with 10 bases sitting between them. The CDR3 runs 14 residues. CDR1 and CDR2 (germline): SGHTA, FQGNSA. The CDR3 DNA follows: TGTGCCAGCAGCTTAGGAAGAGAAATCTATGGCTACACCTTC. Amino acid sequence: CASSLGREIYGYTF.

In DNA, the CDR3 is TGTGCCAGCAGCTTAGATAATACAGGGGGCAATCAGCCCCAGCATTTT. It translates to CASSLDNTGGNQPQHF. This chain links TRBV7-9 with TRBJ1-5; TRBD1 matches at 7 bases. CDR1 and CDR2 from the germline V gene are SEHNR and FQNEAQ (reference sequence). The CDR3 runs 16 residues. The junction had 5 bases not matched to a gene; V was cut back by 1 base and J by 2 bases.

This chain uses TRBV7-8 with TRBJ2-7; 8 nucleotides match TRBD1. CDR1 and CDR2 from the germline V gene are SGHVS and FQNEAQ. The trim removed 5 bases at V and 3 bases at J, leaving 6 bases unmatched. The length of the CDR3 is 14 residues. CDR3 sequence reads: CASSADRVGYEQYF. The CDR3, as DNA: TGTGCCAGCAGCGCGGACAGGGTGGGCTACGAGCAGTACTTC. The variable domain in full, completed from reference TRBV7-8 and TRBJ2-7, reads GAGVSQSPRYKVAKRGQDVALRCDPISGHVSLFWYQQALGQGPEFLTYFQNEAQLDKSGLPSDRFFAERPEGSVSTLKIQRTQQEDSAVYLCASSADRVGYEQYFGPGTRLTVT.

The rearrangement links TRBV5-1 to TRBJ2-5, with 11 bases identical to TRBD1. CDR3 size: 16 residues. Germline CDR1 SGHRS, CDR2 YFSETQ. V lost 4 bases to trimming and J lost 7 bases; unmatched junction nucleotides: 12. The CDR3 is CASSRLVSGTGGTQYF. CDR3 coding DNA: TGCGCCAGCAGCCGGTTGGTATCCGGGACAGGGGGGACCCAGTACTTC.

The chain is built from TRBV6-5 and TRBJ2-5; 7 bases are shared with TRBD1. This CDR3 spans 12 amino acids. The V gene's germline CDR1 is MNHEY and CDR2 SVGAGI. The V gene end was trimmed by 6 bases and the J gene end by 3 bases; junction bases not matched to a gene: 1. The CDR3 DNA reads TGTGCCAGCAGAGGACAGGAAGAGACCCAGTACTTC. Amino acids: CASRGQEETQYF.